A single sample gave rise to the 30 T cell receptor beta chains below, sequenced in a study of T-cell reconstitution after alpha-beta-depleted transplantation in children (dated by TCRdb to about 2016). To prepare the library, PCR was applied. Sequencing used an Illumina HiSeq 2500. To normalize quantification of the TCRbeta repertoire, the TCR libraries were built with molecular barcoding that relied on unique molecular identifiers. TCRdb reprocessing: public reads trimmed at Q25 with fastp, clones called with MiXCR, in-frame beta chains kept. Every distinct CDR3 protein forms one entry, paired with its most common genes and DNA. The sample yields some 200,000 distinct CDR3 sequences; roughly 10% were counted once. Approximately 5.9% of the sample is taken by the ten largest. The sequencing used PBMCs from the stem cell graft donor, collected from the stem cell graft. The receptors come from a human donor who donated a stem cell graft to a child with acute lymphoblastic leukemia.

This clonotype is classed as medium-sized (0.01 to 0.1%). The chain uses TRBV12-3 or TRBV12-4 and TRBJ2-3, with D hard to call. This CDR3 has 12 amino acids. V shed 3 bases and J shed 4 bases, with 5 bases lying between them. As DNA, the CDR3 is TGTGCCAGCAGTTTCCTAGCAGATACGCAGTATTTT. Its protein product is CASSFLADTQYF.

The V call is TRBV10-1, the J call TRBJ1-1; 9 bases line up with TRBD1. J gave up 3 bases and V 8 bases, and 4 bases lay outside the gene matches. Germline V gives CDR1 WNHNN, CDR2 SYGVQD (reference sequence). The CDR3 sequence is 13 residues long. Written as DNA, the CDR3 is TGCGCCAGCGCCGGGACAGGGTACACTGAAGCTTTCTTT. It translates to CASAGTGYTEAFF.

The sample holds a few counts of this clonotype. This chain uses TRBV6-2 or TRBV6-3 with TRBJ2-7, with TRBD1 identical over 10 bases. V dropped 2 bases and J dropped 2; count of bases not matched to a gene: 3. This CDR3 region has 15 residues. The germline V gene encodes CDR1 MNHEY and CDR2 SVGEGT. In nucleotides, the CDR3 is TGTGCCAGCAGTTACCCGGGACAGGGGACCTACGAGCAGTACTTC. This translates into CASSYPGQGTYEQYF.

The chain is built from TRBV19 and TRBJ2-3; either TRBD1 or TRBD2 may supply D (5 bases each). The CDR3 length is 13 residues. V was cut by 9 bases and J by 8 bases, with 18 bases left in between. Germline V gene sequence: CDR1 LNHDA, CDR2 SQIVND (reference sequence). The CDR3 DNA sequence: TGTGCCAGCGTGACGGGGCGAGGTGGTACGCAGTATTTT. Encoded protein: CASVTGRGGTQYF.

This clonotype appeared a few times. V and J are TRBV7-2 and TRBJ2-3; 9 positions match TRBD2. The junction had 8 bases not matched to a gene; V was cut back by 2 bases and J by 2 bases. The length of the CDR3 is 17 residues. From germline, CDR1 is SGHTA and CDR2 FQGNSA. This CDR3 is CASSLFVSGGVTDTQYF. The CDR3 bases are TGTGCCAGCAGCTTATTTGTTAGCGGGGGTGTCACAGATACGCAGTATTTT.

Only a few counts were recorded for this clonotype. The rearrangement links TRBV4-1 to TRBJ2-3; 9 bases map to TRBD1. V lost 2 bases to trimming and J lost 5 bases; unmatched junction nucleotides: 5. The CDR3 totals 15 residues. CDR1 and CDR2 from the germline V gene are MGHRA and YSYEKL. The CDR3 sequence is CASSQPGQGLDTQYF. CDR3 nucleotide sequence: TGCGCCAGCAGCCAACCGGGACAGGGATTAGATACGCAGTATTTT.

This clonotype appeared many times. The J gene is TRBJ2-1, the V gene TRBV5-5; 8 bases align to TRBD1. The V and J ends lost 2 bases and 7 bases, in that order; junction bases with no gene match: 8. There are 15 residues in the CDR3. The germline V gene encodes CDR1 SGHKS and CDR2 YYEKEE (reference sequence). The CDR3 bases are TGTGCCAGCAGCTTAGTTCGGACAGGGAATAATGAGCAGTTCTTC. Translation gives CASSLVRTGNNEQFF.

The chain is built from TRBV12-3 or TRBV12-4 and TRBJ1-5; 8 nucleotides agree with TRBD1. Germline trimming cut 5 bases from V and 4 bases from J; bases unmatched to any gene: 4. CDR3 length: 14 amino acids. CDR3 DNA: TGTGCCAGCAGTCCCAGGGGGCCAAATCAGCCCCAGCATTTT. Translation: CASSPRGPNQPQHF.

The chain couples TRBV27 to TRBJ2-1; 8 nucleotides align to TRBD1. The CDR3 is made up of 16 amino acids. Unmatched junction bases numbered 6, after V lost 4 bases and J lost 1 base. Germline lookup yields CDR1 MNHEY and CDR2 SMNVEV (reference sequence). The CDR3 here is CASSSRGRGSYNEQFF. The DNA for the CDR3 is TGTGCCAGCAGTTCCAGGGGGCGAGGGTCCTACAATGAGCAGTTCTTC.

The gene calls are TRBV20-1 and TRBJ1-5; tentatively, D is TRBD1 (6 bases). CDR1 is DFQATT, CDR2 SNEGSKA, per germline (reference sequence). This CDR3 has 17 amino acids. V lost 4 bases and J 5 bases, leaving 24 bases between the germline ends. This chain's CDR3 is CSAKSHRGTTDHQPQHF. The CDR3, as DNA: TGCAGTGCTAAAAGCCACCGCGGGACAACAGATCATCAGCCCCAGCATTTT.

The V call is TRBV30, the J call TRBJ1-3; 7 bases are a match to TRBD1. Germline V gene data show CDR1 as GTSNPN and CDR2 as SVGIG (reference sequence). With V trimmed by 1 base and J by 3 bases, 3 bases remained unmatched. CDR3 length: 14 residues. The CDR3 DNA follows: TGTGCCTGGAGTGGGGACAGAATTGGAAACACCATATATTTT. This gives the protein CAWSGDRIGNTIYF.

The rearrangement uses TRBV29-1 and TRBJ2-1, with D unclear. Trimming cost V 4 bases and J 6 bases, with 19 bases left between them. Looked up from germline, CDR1 is SQVTM and CDR2 is ANQGSEA. The CDR3 length is 15 residues. CDR3 protein: CSVGLPETPTNEQFF. For the CDR3, the DNA is TGCAGCGTTGGACTTCCGGAAACCCCCACCAATGAGCAGTTCTTC.

This clonotype showed up many times. CDR3 sequence: CASQGKGALGNQPQHF. DNA for the CDR3: TGTGCCAGCCAGGGGAAGGGGGCCCTTGGGAATCAGCCCCAGCATTTT. The chain joins TRBV7-9 to TRBJ1-5, with TRBD1 matching 7 bases. The CDR3 is 16 residues long. Losses at the gene ends were 8 bases for V and 4 bases for J; bases not matched to a gene: 14. Germline assignment: CDR1 SEHNR and CDR2 FQNEAQ (reference sequence).

This clonotype has a handful of counts. This chain uses TRBV6-2 or TRBV6-3 with TRBJ2-7, with 7 bases lining up with TRBD1. This CDR3 spans 14 amino acids. Trimming removed 6 bases from V and 0 bases from J; junction bases left unmatched: 5. CDR1 and CDR2 from the germline V gene are MNHEY and SVGEGT. The CDR3 DNA sequence: TGTGCCAGCAGAGAGCCAGGGGGCTCCTACGAGCAGTACTTC. Its protein is CASREPGGSYEQYF.

J is TRBJ2-7 and V is TRBV27; 9 bases line up with TRBD1. The CDR3 is 15 amino acids. The V gene's germline CDR1 is MNHEY and CDR2 SMNVEV (reference sequence). V dropped 3 bases and J dropped 3; count of bases not matched to a gene: 6. CDR3 bases: TGTGCCAGCAGTTTCCGCCCGGGACAGGGCTACGAGCAGTACTTC. Protein sequence: CASSFRPGQGYEQYF.

V and J are TRBV19 and TRBJ2-1; either TRBD1 or TRBD2 may fit D (5 bases each). V dropped 2 bases and J dropped 4 bases, with 21 bases sitting between them. Germline CDR1 reads LNHDA; CDR2 reads SQIVND (reference sequence). This CDR3 spans 18 amino acids. In DNA form, the CDR3 reads TGTGCCAGTAGTATATCTATACATGGGGGATATGCTTACAATGAGCAGTTCTTC. Translating it yields CASSISIHGGYAYNEQFF.

This clonotype was counted many times. V gene TRBV9 combines with J gene TRBJ2-1; 10 bases match TRBD1. The CDR3 has 20 amino acids. The germline V gene encodes CDR1 SGDLS and CDR2 YYNGEE. The V and J ends lost 4 bases and 0 bases, in that order; junction bases with no gene match: 16. This CDR3 reads CASSKRQGASVQSSYNEQFF. The DNA for the CDR3 is TGTGCCAGCAGCAAAAGACAGGGGGCGAGCGTCCAGAGCTCCTACAATGAGCAGTTCTTC. The entire variable domain, with the rest obtained from reference TRBV9 and TRBJ2-1, is as follows: DSGVTQTPKHLITATGQRVTLRCSPRSGDLSVYWYQQSLDQGLQFLIQYYNGEERAKGNILERFSAQQFPDLHSELNLSSLELGDSALYFCASSKRQGASVQSSYNEQFFGPGTRLTVL.

J is TRBJ2-4 and V is TRBV4-3; the D gene is possibly TRBD1 (6 bases). Germline CDR1 LGHNA, CDR2 YSLEER. V lost 3 bases and J lost 0, with 18 bases in between. The CDR3 contains 18 residues. The CDR3 DNA follows: TGCGCCAGCAGCCAGGGGACCCCGGGACATCTAGCCAAAAACATTCAGTACTTC. Translating it yields CASSQGTPGHLAKNIQYF.

The chain uses TRBV7-8 and TRBJ2-2; D is undetermined. Trimming took 0 bases from V and 8 from J, leaving 10 bases between them. The CDR3 covers 14 residues. Germline assignment: CDR1 SGHVS and CDR2 FQNEAQ. The CDR3 DNA sequence: TGTGCCAGCAGCTTAGCACCGCAACAAGGGGAGCTGTTTTTT. Residues: CASSLAPQQGELFF.

This clonotype has just a few counts. CDR3 amino acids: CASSLYGAQVADTQYF. CDR3 DNA sequence: TGTGCCAGCAGTTTATATGGTGCACAGGTTGCAGATACGCAGTATTTT. The rearrangement links TRBV27 to TRBJ2-3, with a tentative D call TRBD1 (5 bases). The CDR3 covers 16 residues. Germline-derived CDR1 and CDR2 are MNHEY and SMNVEV (reference sequence). The ends were cut back, 1 base at V and 4 bases at J, with 15 bases in the middle.

At least ten counts were recorded for this clonotype. The CDR3 loop reads CASTEGQRTDTQYF. For the CDR3, the DNA is TGTGCCAGCACCGAGGGACAGCGCACAGATACGCAGTATTTT. The chain uses TRBV9 and TRBJ2-3, with 7 bases matching TRBD1. From germline, CDR1 is SGDLS and CDR2 YYNGEE. The CDR3 runs 14 residues. J was trimmed by 1 base and V by 6 bases; bases with no gene match: 5.

The sample holds a few counts of this clonotype. V and J are TRBV18 and TRBJ2-7, with TRBD1 matching over 9 bases. With V trimmed by 3 bases and J by 0 bases, 6 bases remained unmatched. CDR1 is KGHSH and CDR2 is LQKENI in the germline V gene. This CDR3 contains 16 residues. CDR3 nucleotides: TGTGCCAGCTCACCCCGGGACAGGGCTATCTCCTACGAGCAGTACTTC. Amino acid sequence: CASSPRDRAISYEQYF.

This clonotype was counted ten times or more. The chain has TRBV27 and TRBJ2-7; 10 nucleotides line up with TRBD2. CDR3 length equals 13 residues. Germline values: CDR1 MNHEY, CDR2 SMNVEV (reference sequence). V shed 8 bases, J shed 2 bases, and the junction held 3 bases outside the gene matches. The CDR3 protein is CASASGGPYEQYF. The CDR3 coding sequence is TGTGCCAGCGCTAGCGGGGGACCCTACGAGCAGTACTTC.

The chain is built from TRBV5-1 and TRBJ2-5, with D hard to call. Trimming removed 0 bases at V and 1 base at J, with 10 bases between. CDR1 and CDR2 (germline): SGHRS, YFSETQ. This CDR3 contains 15 residues. The CDR3 DNA reads TGCGCCAGCAGCTTGGACGGGCTAACCCAAGAGACCCAGTACTTC. It yields the protein CASSLDGLTQETQYF.

This clonotype was recorded many times. This rearrangement joins TRBV5-1 to TRBJ2-3; 7 positions agree with TRBD2. CDR3 length: 16 amino acids. CDR1 is SGHRS and CDR2 is YFSETQ in the germline V gene. V lost 0 bases and J lost 5; bases outside the gene matches: 9. CDR3 nucleotide sequence: TGCGCCAGCAGCTTGGATAAGGGCGGGGAGGGAGATACGCAGTATTTT. The encoded protein is CASSLDKGGEGDTQYF.

This clonotype came up a few times. This chain joins TRBV12-3 or TRBV12-4 and TRBJ2-1, with a possible D match to TRBD1 (5 bases). V was shortened by 7 bases and J by 1 base, with 11 bases between the two germline ends. This CDR3 has 14 amino acids. The CDR3 protein is CASKIQGSYNEQFF. The CDR3, as DNA: TGTGCCAGCAAAATTCAGGGTTCCTACAATGAGCAGTTCTTC.

This clonotype has at least ten counts. The chain links TRBV5-1 to TRBJ2-3, with 9 bases lining up with TRBD1. The CDR3 is made up of 16 amino acids. The germline gives CDR1 SGHRS, CDR2 YFSETQ. Trimming cost V 4 bases and J 2 bases; bases outside gene matches: 8. The CDR3 DNA reads as TGCGCCAGCAGCCTACAGGGGGCCATTCTCACAGATACGCAGTATTTT. Its translation is CASSLQGAILTDTQYF. Combining the CDR3 with reference TRBV5-1 and TRBJ2-3 gives the whole variable domain KAGVTQTPRYLIKTRGQQVTLSCSPISGHRSVSWYQQTPGQGLQFLFEYFSETQRNKGNFPGRFSGRQFSNSRSEMNVSTLELGDSALYLCASSLQGAILTDTQYFGPGTRLTVL.

The V call is TRBV5-1, the J call TRBJ1-2; a possible D gene is TRBD1 (6 bases). V was shortened by 1 base and J by 7 bases, with 14 bases between the two germline ends. Germline V gene sequence: CDR1 SGHRS, CDR2 YFSETQ. This CDR3 region has 14 residues. The CDR3 DNA follows: TGCGCCAGCAGCTTGACGTCAGGGGAGGGTGGCTACACCTTC. Residues: CASSLTSGEGGYTF.

The chain carries TRBV11-2 and TRBJ1-2; the match to TRBD1 covers 9 bases. This CDR3 is built from 14 residues. Looked up from germline, CDR1 is SGHAT and CDR2 is FQNNGV. V shed 6 bases and J 2 bases; nucleotides not matched to a gene: 4. The CDR3 sequence is CASSSGQGNYGYTF. In nucleotides, the CDR3 is TGTGCCAGCAGTAGTGGACAGGGGAACTATGGCTACACCTTC.

The V and J genes are TRBV12-3 or TRBV12-4 and TRBJ2-7; no clear D gene. Trimming shortened V by 5 bases and J by 5 bases, and 10 bases separated the two germline ends. CDR3 size: 12 residues. The CDR3 sequence: CASSPFGNEQYF. The CDR3 bases are TGTGCCAGCAGTCCCTTTGGTAACGAGCAGTACTTC.